Listed below are T cell receptor beta chains from one sample, sequenced in a study of cytomegalovirus exposure and HLA in healthy donors. Method: immunoSEQ multiplex PCR; TCRdb's copy keeps in-frame clones and lacks some. This sample carries 95,000 to 150,000 clones, over 60% of them seen once, and the ten largest clones take 1.5% to 1.7%. Sequencing was performed on PBMCs. These TCRs come from a man between 18 and 35 years old in good health and CMV-seronegative. Each CDR3 is given with its conserved first and last residue. The D gene is left open where the match is weak. Size is stated for part of the rows, as once, few or many counts, or as a class when the clone is expanded.

D	V	size	J	DNA	CDR3
-	TRBV29-1	-	TRBJ1-1	TGCAGCGTTGAACAAGGGAGCAACACTGAAGCTTTCTTT	CSVEQGSNTEAFF
TRBD1	TRBV15	-	TRBJ1-6	TGTGCCACCAGCAGAGATTTAAGGAGGACAGGGAAGCATTCACCCCTCCACTTT	CATSRDLRRTGKHSPLHF
TRBD1	TRBV27	few	TRBJ2-7	TGTGCCAGCAGTGCTCAGACAGGGCCCTACGAGCAGTACTTC	CASSAQTGPYEQYF
TRBD1	TRBV7-8	-	TRBJ1-3	TGTGCCAGCAGCACTCCGGGACAGGGGGAGTACACCATATATTTT	CASSTPGQGEYTIYF
TRBD1	TRBV5-4	-	TRBJ1-4	TGTGCCAGCAGCAGGACAGGGTTAGGTGAAAAACTGTTTTTT	CASSRTGLGEKLFF
TRBD2	TRBV4-1	-	TRBJ2-5	TGCGCCAGCAGCCAAGGATTCCTAGCGGGAACCCAACAAGAGACCCAGTACTTC	CASSQGFLAGTQQETQYF
TRBD1	TRBV4-1	-	TRBJ1-3	TGCGCCAGCAGCCCAGCAGGGGGCTTTGGAAACACCATATATTTT	CASSPAGGFGNTIYF
-	TRBV12-5	-	TRBJ2-1	TGTGCTAGTGGTTTGGAGCTTTCGGGGGAGCAGTTCTTC	CASGLELSGEQFF
-	TRBV5-4	-	TRBJ2-3	TGTGCCAGCAGCCCCAGGGGTCCTCGCACAGATACGCAGTATTTT	CASSPRGPRTDTQYF
TRBD2	TRBV9	-	TRBJ2-1	TGTGCCAGCAGCGTAGGTAGTAGCGGGGGCCTCAACAATGAGCAGTTCTTC	CASSVGSSGGLNNEQFF
TRBD1	TRBV19	-	TRBJ2-1	TGTGCCAGTAGTATATACGCAGGGGGCGTGGGTGAGCAGTTCTTC	CASSIYAGGVGEQFF
TRBD1	TRBV19	few	TRBJ1-4	TGTGCCAGTAGTATTGTGGCAGGGGGAAATGAAAAACTGTTTTTT	CASSIVAGGNEKLFF
-	TRBV29-1	-	TRBJ1-4	TGCAGCGTCGTCGCAGGGCCGCTTTCTGAAAAACTGTTTTTT	CSVVAGPLSEKLFF
-	TRBV11-1	-	TRBJ1-1	TGTGCCACCAGGGACACCATAAACACTGAAGCTTTCTTT	CATRDTINTEAFF
TRBD1	TRBV19	-	TRBJ2-2	TGTGCCAGTAGTATAGATTGGGGGACAGGTACCGGGGAGCTGTTTTTT	CASSIDWGTGTGELFF
-	TRBV5-8	-	TRBJ2-1	TGTGCCAGCAGCTCGGGTAGGTGGGCGGGCATGTACAATGAGCAGTTCTTC	CASSSGRWAGMYNEQFF
-	TRBV6-5	-	TRBJ1-2	TGTGCCAGCAGTTTAGTGTCGACAGGAGGCTACACCTTC	CASSLVSTGGYTF
-	TRBV6-5	-	TRBJ1-4	TGTGCCAGCAGTTTAGGGGGGGGATTAGAAAAACTGTTTTTT	CASSLGGGLEKLFF
-	TRBV5-5	-	TRBJ2-7	TGTGCCAGCAGAGGGACTGCCCTAATCTACGAGCAGTACTTC	CASRGTALIYEQYF
TRBD2	TRBV6-5	few	TRBJ2-7	TGTGCCAGCAGTTACACCTATAGCGGGGGGACCTACGAGCAGTACTTC	CASSYTYSGGTYEQYF
-	TRBV4-2	-	TRBJ2-1	TGTGCCAGCAGCCAAGGAGAGAGCTCCTACAATGAGCAGTTCTTC	CASSQGESSYNEQFF
TRBD2	TRBV10-3	-	TRBJ2-1	TGTGCCATCAGGGAGACTAGCGGGGCTTACAATGAGCAGTTCTTC	CAIRETSGAYNEQFF
TRBD1	TRBV10-3	-	TRBJ1-5	TGTGCCATCAGCGACAGGGAGAAGTCTCAGCCCCAGCATTTT	CAISDREKSQPQHF
TRBD1	TRBV27	-	TRBJ1-2	TGTGCCAGCAGGAACCTGGACAGGGTATATGGCTACACCTTC	CASRNLDRVYGYTF
-	TRBV5-1	-	TRBJ2-7	TGCGCCAGCAGCTTGGAGGGTAGCGGCTACGAGCAGTACTTC	CASSLEGSGYEQYF
TRBD2	TRBV14	-	TRBJ2-1	TGTGCCAGCAGCCAAGATATGGGACTAGCGGGCTGGAATGAGCAGTTCTTC	CASSQDMGLAGWNEQFF
TRBD2	TRBV5-6	-	TRBJ2-7	TGTGCCAGCAGCTTGTCTAGCGGGGGGCAGTACTTC	CASSLSSGGQYF
-	TRBV28	-	TRBJ1-3	TGTGCCAGCAGCTTGGGGGTGGCGGGGGCCTCTGGAAACACCATATATTTT	CASSLGVAGASGNTIYF
-	TRBV28	-	TRBJ2-2	TGTGCCAGCAGTTTACAGGGTAGCTTTGGGGAGCTGTTTTTT	CASSLQGSFGELFF
TRBD2	TRBV27	-	TRBJ2-1	TGTGCCAGCAGTTTACTCCCCATGGGGGGGGAGCAGTTCTTC	CASSLLPMGGEQFF
TRBD1	TRBV30	once	TRBJ1-4	TGTGCCCAGAAGAGACCGGGACAGACGGGAAAACTGTTTTTT	CAQKRPGQTGKLFF
-	TRBV19	few	TRBJ1-1	TGTGCCAGTAGTATACAGGGTATCAACACTGAAGCTTTCTTT	CASSIQGINTEAFF
-	TRBV6-5	few	TRBJ1-1	TGTGCCAGCAGCGGCGCCCGCAGGGCCAACACTGAAGCTTTCTTT	CASSGARRANTEAFF
TRBD2	TRBV29-1	-	TRBJ2-5	TGCAGCGTAATGGGCGTAGCGGGGTTCGTGGAGACCCAGTACTTC	CSVMGVAGFVETQYF
-	TRBV4-1	-	TRBJ2-5	TGCGCCAGCAGCCCCCCGCGGGTGTTACAAGAGACCCAGTACTTC	CASSPPRVLQETQYF
-	TRBV5-6	once	TRBJ2-5	TGTGCCAGCAGCCGACCTGGAGGGGCAGAGACCCAGTACTTC	CASSRPGGAETQYF
TRBD2	TRBV4-3	few	TRBJ2-7	TGCGCCAGCAGCCGGGAGGGTCTAGCGGGGTCCGAGCAGTACTTC	CASSREGLAGSEQYF
-	TRBV4-1	-	TRBJ2-7	TGCGCCAGCAGCCAGGAGAACTGGGACGAGCAGTACTTC	CASSQENWDEQYF
TRBD2	TRBV7-3	-	TRBJ2-7	TGTGCCAGCAGCGCAACTAGCGGGGGGGCCGAGCAGTACTTC	CASSATSGGAEQYF
-	TRBV7-2	-	TRBJ2-7	TGTGCCAGCAGCTTAGCGTGGGGGCCCGAGCAGTACTTC	CASSLAWGPEQYF
TRBD1	TRBV11-1	few	TRBJ1-1	TGTGCCAGCAGGGGACAGGGAAACACTGAAGCTTTCTTT	CASRGQGNTEAFF
TRBD2	TRBV9	-	TRBJ2-4	TGTGCCAGCATTTTAGCGGGAATTCAGTACTTC	CASILAGIQYF
TRBD1	TRBV30	-	TRBJ2-6	TGTGCCTGGATGGGACAGACCAACGTCCTGACTTTC	CAWMGQTNVLTF
-	TRBV6-1	-	TRBJ1-1	TGTGCCAGCAGTTCCCCAGGGAACACTGAAGCTTTCTTT	CASSSPGNTEAFF
-	TRBV6-6	few	TRBJ2-2	TGTGCCAGCAGGAGCTACGGGGACTACACCGGGGAGCTGTTTTTT	CASRSYGDYTGELFF
TRBD2	TRBV6-1	-	TRBJ2-3	TGTGCCAGCAGTGATCTAGCGGGGGGGCCAGATACGCAGTATTTT	CASSDLAGGPDTQYF
-	TRBV2	few	TRBJ1-4	TGTGCCAGCAGCCGGGAGGGCCCCCTTGGGGAAAAACTGTTTTTT	CASSREGPLGEKLFF
TRBD1	TRBV15	-	TRBJ1-1	TGTGCCACCAGCAGAGATCTAAGAGGACAGGGTGACTTGAACACTGAAGCTTTCTTT	CATSRDLRGQGDLNTEAFF
-	TRBV15	-	TRBJ1-5	TGTGCCACCAGCAGAGTGAGCAGCGCTAATCAGCCCCAGCATTTT	CATSRVSSANQPQHF
TRBD1	TRBV6-5	few	TRBJ1-2	TGTGCCAGCCACAGGGGTCCCTACAATGGCTACACCTTC	CASHRGPYNGYTF
TRBD2	TRBV4-2	-	TRBJ2-7	TGTGCCAGCAGCCAAGCTTCGCGGGAGGGCTACGAGCAGTACTTC	CASSQASREGYEQYF
-	TRBV10-3	few	TRBJ1-1	TGTGCCATCAGTGACTCGGACCAGGGCACTGAAGCTTTCTTT	CAISDSDQGTEAFF